This T cell receptor beta chain appears in the sequencing data of a study of T cells in tumors after PD-1 blockade. Using immunoSEQ multiplex PCR, the repertoire was profiled, and TCRdb retains in-frame clones only, with some absent. There are thousands of clones in the sample; less than 70% occur only once, and 60% to 65% lies in the top ten. The CDR3 length is 15 residues. In germline, CDR1 is GTSNPN, CDR2 SVGIG (reference sequence). V was cut by 3 bases and J by 0 bases, with 14 bases left in between. The rearrangement links TRBV30 to TRBJ1-1; possibly TRBD1 for D (5 bases). The specimen comprised tumor tissue, sampled after anti-PD-1 treatment. The sequence derives from a human donor with cutaneous squamous cell carcinoma. The CDR3 nucleotides read TGTGCCTGGAGCCGACTGGGGCAGGTGAACACTGAAGCTTTCTTT. This translates into CAWSRLGQVNTEAFF. Using reference TRBV30 and TRBJ1-1 for the parts outside the CDR3, the full variable domain is SQTIHQWPATLVQPVGSPLSLECTVEGTSNPNLYWYRQAAGRGLQLLFYSVGIGQISSEVPQNLSASRPQDRQFILSSKKLLLSDSGFYLCAWSRLGQVNTEAFFGQGTRLTVV.